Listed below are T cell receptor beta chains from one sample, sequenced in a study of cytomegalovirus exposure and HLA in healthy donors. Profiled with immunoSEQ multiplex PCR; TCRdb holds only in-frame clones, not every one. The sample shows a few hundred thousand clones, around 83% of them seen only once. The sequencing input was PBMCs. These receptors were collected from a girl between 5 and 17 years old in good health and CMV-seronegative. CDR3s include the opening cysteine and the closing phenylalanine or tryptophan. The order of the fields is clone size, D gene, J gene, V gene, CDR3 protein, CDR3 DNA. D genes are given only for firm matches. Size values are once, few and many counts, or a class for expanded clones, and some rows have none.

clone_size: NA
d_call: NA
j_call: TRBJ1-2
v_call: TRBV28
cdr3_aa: CASSYRSYGYTF
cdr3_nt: TGTGCCAGCAGTTACAGGTCCTATGGCTACACCTTC

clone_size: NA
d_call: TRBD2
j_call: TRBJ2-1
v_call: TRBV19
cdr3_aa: CASSIRREVYEQFF
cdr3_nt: TGTGCCAGTAGTATAAGGCGGGAGGTATATGAGCAGTTCTTC

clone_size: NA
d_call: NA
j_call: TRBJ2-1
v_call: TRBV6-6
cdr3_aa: CASSGYSIAYNEQFF
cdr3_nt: TGTGCCAGCAGTGGGTACAGTATCGCCTACAATGAGCAGTTCTTC

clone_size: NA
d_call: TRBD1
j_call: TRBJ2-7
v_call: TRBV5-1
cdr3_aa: CASSWTGELANEQYF
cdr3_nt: TGCGCCAGCAGCTGGACAGGGGAACTGGCTAACGAGCAGTACTTC

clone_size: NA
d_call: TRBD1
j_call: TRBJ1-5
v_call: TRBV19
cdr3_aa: CASKPGTGNQPQHF
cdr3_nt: TGTGCCAGTAAACCTGGGACAGGGAATCAGCCCCAGCATTTT

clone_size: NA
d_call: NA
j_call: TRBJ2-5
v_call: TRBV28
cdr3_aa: CASSFQGGVETQYF
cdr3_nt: TGTGCCAGCAGTTTCCAGGGTGGGGTGGAGACCCAGTACTTC

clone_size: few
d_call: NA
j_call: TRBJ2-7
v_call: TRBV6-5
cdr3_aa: CASSYDLSGEQYF
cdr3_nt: TGTGCCAGCAGTTATGATCTTAGCGGCGAGCAGTACTTC

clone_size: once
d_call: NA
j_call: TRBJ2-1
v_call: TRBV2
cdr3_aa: CASSETRVRANEQFF
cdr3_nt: TGTGCCAGCAGTGAAACGCGGGTACGGGCCAATGAGCAGTTCTTC

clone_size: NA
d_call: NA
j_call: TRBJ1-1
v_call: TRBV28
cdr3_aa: CASSFGYRAPTEAFF
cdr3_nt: TGTGCCAGCAGTTTCGGATACAGGGCCCCCACTGAAGCTTTCTTT

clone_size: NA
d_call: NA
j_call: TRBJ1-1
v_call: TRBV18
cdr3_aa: CASSRGREEAFF
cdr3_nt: TGTGCCAGCTCACGGGGCCGAGAGGAAGCTTTCTTT

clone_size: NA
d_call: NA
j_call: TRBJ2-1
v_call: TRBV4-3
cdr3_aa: CASSQDLVDEQFF
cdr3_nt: TGCGCCAGCAGCCAAGATTTAGTGGATGAGCAGTTCTTC

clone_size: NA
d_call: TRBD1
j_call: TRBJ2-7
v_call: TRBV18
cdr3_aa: CASSPTDRAYEQYF
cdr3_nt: TGTGCCAGCTCCCCCACTGACAGGGCCTACGAGCAGTACTTC

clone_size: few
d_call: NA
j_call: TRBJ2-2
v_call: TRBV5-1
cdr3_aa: CASSLLSGWSAGELFF
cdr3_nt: TGCGCCAGCAGCTTGCTGTCAGGGTGGTCCGCCGGGGAGCTGTTTTTT

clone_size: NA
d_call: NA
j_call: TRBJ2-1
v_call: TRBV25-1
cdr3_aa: CASSSLGNEQFF
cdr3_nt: TGTGCCAGCAGTTCCCTAGGCAATGAGCAGTTCTTC

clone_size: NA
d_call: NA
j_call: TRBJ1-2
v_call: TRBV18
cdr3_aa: CASSQTGEEMRGYTF
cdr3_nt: TGTGCCAGCTCGCAAACAGGCGAGGAAATGAGGGGCTACACCTTC

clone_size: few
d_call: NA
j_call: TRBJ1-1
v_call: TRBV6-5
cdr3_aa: CASRPGNTEAFF
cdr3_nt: TGTGCCAGCCGACCAGGGAACACTGAAGCTTTCTTT

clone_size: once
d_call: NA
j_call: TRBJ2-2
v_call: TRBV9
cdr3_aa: CASSVVSLGGPTGELFF
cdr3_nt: TGTGCCAGCAGCGTAGTATCTTTGGGGGGTCCCACCGGGGAGCTGTTTTTT

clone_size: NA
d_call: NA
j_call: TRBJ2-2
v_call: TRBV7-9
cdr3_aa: CASSSLMGRNGELFF
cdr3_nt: TGTGCCAGCAGCTCGCTCATGGGGCGTAACGGGGAGCTGTTTTTT

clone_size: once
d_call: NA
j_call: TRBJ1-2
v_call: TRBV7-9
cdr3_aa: CASSFAGRNYGYTF
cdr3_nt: TGTGCCAGCAGCTTCGCAGGTAGAAACTATGGCTACACCTTC

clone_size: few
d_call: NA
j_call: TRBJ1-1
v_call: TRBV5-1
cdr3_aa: CASSLEPGKTEAFF
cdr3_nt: TGCGCCAGCAGCTTGGAGCCGGGGAAAACTGAAGCTTTCTTT

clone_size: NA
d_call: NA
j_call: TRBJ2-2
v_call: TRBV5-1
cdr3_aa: CASIGARTGSGTGELFF
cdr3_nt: TGCGCCAGCATAGGGGCCCGAACAGGGTCGGGCACCGGGGAGCTGTTTTTT

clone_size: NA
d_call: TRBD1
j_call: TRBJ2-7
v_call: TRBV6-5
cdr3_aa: CASGTGSSYEQYF
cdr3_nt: TGTGCCAGCGGGACAGGGTCTTCGTACGAGCAGTACTTC

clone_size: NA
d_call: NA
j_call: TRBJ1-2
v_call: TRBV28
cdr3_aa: CASSLAVGQGYGYTF
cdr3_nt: TGTGCCAGCAGTTTAGCGGTCGGGCAGGGCTATGGCTACACCTTC

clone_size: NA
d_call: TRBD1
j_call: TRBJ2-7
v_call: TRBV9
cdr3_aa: CASAGQGSSYEQYF
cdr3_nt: TGTGCCAGCGCAGGACAGGGGAGCTCCTACGAGCAGTACTTC

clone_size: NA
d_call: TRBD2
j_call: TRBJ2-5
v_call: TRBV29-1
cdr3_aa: CSAQRGTSGGHYQETQYF
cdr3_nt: TGCAGCGCGCAAAGAGGGACTAGCGGGGGTCATTACCAAGAGACCCAGTACTTC

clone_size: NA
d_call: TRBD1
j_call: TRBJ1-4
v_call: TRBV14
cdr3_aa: CASRPTGGSGKLFF
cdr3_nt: TGTGCCAGCAGACCCACAGGGGGCAGCGGAAAACTGTTTTTT

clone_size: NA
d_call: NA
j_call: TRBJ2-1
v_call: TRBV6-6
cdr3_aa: CASRAGGRSYNEQFF
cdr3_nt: TGTGCCAGCAGAGCAGGAGGCCGATCCTACAATGAGCAGTTCTTC

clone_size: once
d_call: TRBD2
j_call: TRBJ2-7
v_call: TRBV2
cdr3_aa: CASSEIGLADYEQYF
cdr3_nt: TGTGCCAGCAGTGAAATAGGACTAGCGGACTACGAGCAGTACTTC

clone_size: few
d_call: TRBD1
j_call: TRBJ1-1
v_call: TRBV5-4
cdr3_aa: CASSLGTGETEAFF
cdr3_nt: TGTGCCAGCAGCTTAGGGACAGGGGAAACTGAAGCTTTCTTT

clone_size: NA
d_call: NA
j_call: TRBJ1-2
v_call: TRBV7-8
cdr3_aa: CASSYRGLDYGYTF
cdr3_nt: TGTGCCAGCAGCTATAGGGGCCTGGACTATGGCTACACCTTC

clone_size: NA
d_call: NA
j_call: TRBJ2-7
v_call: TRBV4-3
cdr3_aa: CASSQDRLWRQYF
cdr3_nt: TGCGCCAGCAGCCAAGACAGACTTTGGAGGCAGTACTTC

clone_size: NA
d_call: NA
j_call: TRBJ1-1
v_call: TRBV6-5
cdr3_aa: CASSPRVGGGEAFF
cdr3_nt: TGTGCCAGCAGTCCTAGGGTGGGGGGAGGTGAAGCTTTCTTT

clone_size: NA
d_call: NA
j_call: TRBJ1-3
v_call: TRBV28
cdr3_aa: CASSFSFREVNSGNTIYF
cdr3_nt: TGTGCCAGCAGTTTCTCGTTTCGTGAGGTTAATTCTGGAAACACCATATATTTT

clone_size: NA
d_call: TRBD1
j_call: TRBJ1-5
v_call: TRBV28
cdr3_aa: CASSGLRSDREGTNSNQPQHF
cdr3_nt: TGTGCCAGCAGTGGACTCAGATCGGACAGGGAAGGGACTAATAGCAATCAGCCCCAGCATTTT

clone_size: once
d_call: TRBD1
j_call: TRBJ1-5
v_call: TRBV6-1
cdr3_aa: CASSVLGQGDGNQPQHF
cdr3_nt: TGTGCCAGCAGTGTACTGGGACAGGGGGACGGAAATCAGCCCCAGCATTTT

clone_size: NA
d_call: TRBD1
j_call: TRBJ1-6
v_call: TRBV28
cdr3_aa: CASRDRGYNSPLHF
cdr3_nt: TGTGCCAGCAGAGACAGGGGGTACAATTCACCCCTCCACTTT

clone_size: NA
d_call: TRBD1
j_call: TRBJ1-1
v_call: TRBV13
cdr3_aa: CASSSYLGTGAFEAFF
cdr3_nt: TGTGCCAGCAGCTCGTACCTTGGGACAGGGGCTTTTGAAGCTTTCTTT

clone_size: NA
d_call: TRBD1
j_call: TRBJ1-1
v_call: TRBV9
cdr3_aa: CASSVAGQGPTEAFF
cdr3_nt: TGTGCCAGCAGCGTAGCTGGACAGGGTCCGACTGAAGCTTTCTTT

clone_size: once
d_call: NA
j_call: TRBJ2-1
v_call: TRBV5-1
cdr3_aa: CASSVRESSYNEQFF
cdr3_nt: TGCGCCAGCAGCGTTAGAGAGAGCTCCTACAATGAGCAGTTCTTC

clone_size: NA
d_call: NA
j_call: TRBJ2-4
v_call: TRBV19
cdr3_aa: CASSIQGLLSDKNIQYF
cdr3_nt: TGTGCCAGTAGTATCCAGGGGCTCCTGTCAGACAAAAACATTCAGTACTTC

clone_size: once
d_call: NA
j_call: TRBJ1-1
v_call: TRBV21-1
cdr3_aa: CASSKVDRVMNTEAFF
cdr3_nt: TGTGCCAGCAGCAAAGTCGACAGGGTCATGAACACTGAAGCTTTCTTT

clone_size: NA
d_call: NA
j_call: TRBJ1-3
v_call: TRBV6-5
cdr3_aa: CASSYSQGYSGNTIYF
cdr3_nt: TGTGCCAGCAGTTATTCTCAGGGTTATTCTGGAAACACCATATATTTT

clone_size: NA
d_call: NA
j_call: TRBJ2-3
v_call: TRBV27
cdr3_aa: CASSPLVGTQYF
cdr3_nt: TGTGCCAGCAGTCCCCTAGTGGGTACGCAGTATTTT